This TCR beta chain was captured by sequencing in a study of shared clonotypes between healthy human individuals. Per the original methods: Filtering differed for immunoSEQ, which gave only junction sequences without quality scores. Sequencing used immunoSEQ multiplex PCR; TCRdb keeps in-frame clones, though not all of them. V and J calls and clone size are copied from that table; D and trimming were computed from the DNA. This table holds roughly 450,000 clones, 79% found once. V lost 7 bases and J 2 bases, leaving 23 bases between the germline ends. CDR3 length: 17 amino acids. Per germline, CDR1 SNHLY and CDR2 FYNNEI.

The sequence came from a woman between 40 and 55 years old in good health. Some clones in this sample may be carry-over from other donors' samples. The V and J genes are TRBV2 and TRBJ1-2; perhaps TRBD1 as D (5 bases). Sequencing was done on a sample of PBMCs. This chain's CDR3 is CASKDYGARGGNYGYTF. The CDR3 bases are TGTGCCAGCAAAGATTACGGCGCCCGGGGGGGAAACTATGGCTACACCTTC.